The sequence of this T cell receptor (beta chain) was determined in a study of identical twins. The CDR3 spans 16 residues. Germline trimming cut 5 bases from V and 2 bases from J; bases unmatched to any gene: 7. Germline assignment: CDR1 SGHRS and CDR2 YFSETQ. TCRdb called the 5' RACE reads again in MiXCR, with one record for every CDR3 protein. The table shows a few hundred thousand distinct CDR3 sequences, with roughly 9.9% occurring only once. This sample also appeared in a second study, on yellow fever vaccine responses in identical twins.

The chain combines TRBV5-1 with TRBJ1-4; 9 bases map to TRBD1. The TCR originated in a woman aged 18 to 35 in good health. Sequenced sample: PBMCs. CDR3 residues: CASRPGTGLTNEKLFF. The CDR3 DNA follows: TGCGCCAGCAGACCCGGGACAGGGCTCACTAATGAAAAACTGTTTTTT.